The present TCR beta chain was sequenced within a study of blood T cell repertoires in COVID-19. Overall study: Both acute and convalescent COVID-19 samples were obtained from the United States, Italy and Spain. Nucleic acid was either cDNA or gDNA, and it came from T cells, B-cell-depleted T cells, or PBMCs.

Some clones are missing from TCRdb's copy, which holds only in-frame ones; the method was immunoSEQ multiplex PCR. Among approximately 91,000 clones listed, about 80% were seen once. The V and J ends lost 0 bases and 5 bases respectively, with 10 bases between them. Germline V CDR1 and CDR2: MNHNS, SASEGT. The CDR3 has 14 residues. The chain couples TRBV6-1 to TRBJ1-2; D ambiguous. This TCR was sampled from a human donor in a cohort sampled during active COVID-19. The sequenced sample was peripheral blood. CDR3 sequence (DNA): TGTGCCAGCAGTGAAGCGTTCTGGAGTTATGGCTACACCTTC. Its protein product is CASSEAFWSYGYTF.